One sample yielded the 14 T cell receptor beta chains listed below, sequenced in a study of regulatory T cells in long-lasting Graves disease. This sample's time point: newly diagnosed GD, antithyroid drugs for less than 3 months. Following extraction of RNA from PBMCs, that RNA was used to make the TCR library. CDR3 regions were amplified by Arm-PCR using iRepertoire HTBI primers to build TCR beta libraries. From the multiplex PCR reads, TCRdb called clonotypes with MiXCR, one entry per CDR3 protein. The table includes some 240,000 distinct CDR3 sequences, roughly a fifth detected once. The data were also submitted as part of a second study, on T cells in Graves' hyperthyroidism and ophthalmopathy.

Sequences were derived from peripheral blood mononuclear cells (PBMCs), sampled at new diagnosis, from a patient treated with antithyroid drugs. Source of these receptors: a woman in her thirties with Graves disease.

This clonotype was recorded a few times. The rearrangement links TRBV12-3 or TRBV12-4 to TRBJ2-1, with D uncertain. The V end lost 3 bases, the J end lost 2 bases, and 8 bases lay between the germline ends. The CDR3 is made up of 14 amino acids. CDR3 sequence (DNA): TGTGCCAGCAGTTTCGGCATCCCCTACAATGAGCAGTTCTTC. It translates to CASSFGIPYNEQFF.

There are many counts of this clonotype. V usage is TRBV6-9 and J usage is TRBJ2-7; D is perhaps TRBD2 (6 bases). The CDR3 contains 14 residues. CDR1 and CDR2 from the germline V gene are MNHGY and SVAAGI. With 3 bases removed from V and 0 bases from J, the gap between germline ends came to 9 bases. The CDR3 loop is CASSYGGFSYEQYF. CDR3 in DNA: TGTGCCAGCAGTTACGGGGGATTCTCCTACGAGCAGTACTTC.

This sequence joins TRBV18 and TRBJ2-7; tentatively, D is TRBD1 (6 bases). The length of the CDR3 is 15 residues. The germline CDR1 and CDR2 sequences are KGHSH and LQKENI. The V end was cut by 4 bases, the J end by 5 bases, with 18 bases between. The CDR3 loop reads CASSQLGGESHEQYF. CDR3 in DNA: TGTGCCAGCTCACAGTTAGGGGGTGAATCCCACGAGCAGTACTTC.

The chain couples TRBV5-4 to TRBJ2-3; no firm D call. This CDR3 is 14 amino acids long. Between the trimmed V and J ends, which lost 0 bases and 8 bases, there was a span of 13 bases. Germline V gives CDR1 SGHNT, CDR2 YYREEE (reference sequence). CDR3 sequence: CASSLDAARGTQYF. The DNA of the CDR3 is TGTGCCAGCAGCTTGGACGCCGCGCGCGGTACGCAGTATTTT.

The chain uses TRBV27 and TRBJ2-1; tentatively, D is TRBD1 or TRBD2 (6 bases each). The V and J ends lost 6 bases and 7 bases respectively, with 22 bases between them. Germline values: CDR1 MNHEY, CDR2 SMNVEV (reference sequence). This CDR3 spans 16 amino acids. The CDR3 nucleotides are TGTGCCAGCAGCTCGTTAGCGGCAGGGGTAAGGAATGAGCAGTTCTTC. This encodes CASSSLAAGVRNEQFF.

This clonotype was seen ten or more times. The chain couples TRBV3-1 to TRBJ2-7; 7 bases align to TRBD2. From germline, CDR1 is LGHDT and CDR2 YNNKEL (reference sequence). Losses at the gene ends were 4 bases for V and 5 bases for J; bases not matched to a gene: 8. The CDR3 is 14 amino acids. DNA for the CDR3: TGTGCCAGCAGCCGCTCAGCCGGGACTAACGAGCAGTACTTC. This sequence encodes CASSRSAGTNEQYF.

This clonotype was counted at least ten times. This chain connects TRBV7-3 to TRBJ2-1; D remains unclear. The CDR3 is 14 residues long. V was trimmed by 5 bases and J by 8 bases, leaving 16 bases between them. The germline CDR1 and CDR2 sequences are SGHTA and FQGTGA. DNA for the CDR3: TGTGCCAGCAGCCCACGGACGGTAGTGGATGAGCAGTTCTTC. Translated: CASSPRTVVDEQFF.

This clonotype has at least ten counts. DNA of the CDR3: TGTGCCAGCAATCGGGGGGAAACGGGCGGGGAGCTGTTTTTT. Amino acids: CASNRGETGGELFF. This chain connects TRBV2 to TRBJ2-2, with 7 bases fitting TRBD2. J lost 7 bases, V lost 7 bases, and 9 bases had no gene match. CDR1 SNHLY and CDR2 FYNNEI come from the germline V gene. The CDR3 sequence is 14 residues long. The full variable domain, rest sourced from reference TRBV2 and TRBJ2-2, is EPEVTQTPSHQVTQMGQEVILRCVPISNHLYFYWYRQILGQKVEFLVSFYNNEISEKSEIFDDQFSVERPDGSNFTLKIRSTKLEDSAMYFCASNRGETGGELFFGEGSRLTVL.

As for this clonotype: This could be a read error, since a much larger clone is one nucleotide away. The gene calls are TRBV29-1 and TRBJ1-4; possibly TRBD1 for D (5 bases). Germline V gives CDR1 SQVTM, CDR2 ANQGSEA. CDR3 length equals 13 residues. Trimming cost V 5 bases and J 8 bases, with 15 bases left between them. The CDR3 coding sequence is TGCAGCGTTCCGGGGGAAACCGGGGAAAAACTGTTTTTT. It is translated as CSVPGETGEKLFF. Based on the CDR3 plus reference TRBV29-1 and TRBJ1-4, the full variable domain is SAVISQKPSRDICQRGTSLTIQCQVDSQVTMMFWYRQQPGQSLTLIATANQGSEATYESGFVIDKFPISRPNLTFSTLTVSNMSPEDSSIYLCSVPGETGEKLFFGSGTQLSVL.

This clonotype has a count of ten or more. The rearrangement joins TRBV2 to TRBJ1-5; 7 nucleotides match TRBD1. With V trimmed by 5 bases and J by 3 bases, 4 bases remained unmatched. The CDR3 has 14 amino acids. The germline V gene has CDR1 SNHLY and CDR2 FYNNEI. The CDR3 DNA reads as TGTGCCAGCAGTCAGGGGGGAGACAATCAGCCCCAGCATTTT. It yields the protein CASSQGGDNQPQHF.

This clonotype occurred many times. The chain joins TRBV28 to TRBJ1-6; D perhaps matches TRBD1 (5 bases). In germline, CDR1 is MDHEN, CDR2 SYDVKM. The V end was cut by 8 bases, the J end by 8 bases, with 22 bases between. This CDR3 has 16 amino acids. The CDR3 DNA reads as TGTGCCAGCTGTATACAGGCGGGCATTATGGATTCACCCCTCCACTTT. Encoded protein: CASCIQAGIMDSPLHF. The full variable domain, completed using reference TRBV28 and TRBJ1-6, is DVKVTQSSRYLVKRTGEKVFLECVQDMDHENMFWYRQDPGLGLRLIYFSYDVKMKEKGDIPEGYSVSREKKERFSLILESASTNQTSMYLCASCIQAGIMDSPLHFGNGTRLTVT.

Ten or more counts support this clonotype. The chain combines TRBV18 with TRBJ2-3; D is ambiguous. Germline V CDR1 and CDR2: KGHSH, LQKENI. V lost 4 bases to trimming and J lost 0 bases, with 8 bases between them. This CDR3 region has 14 residues. The CDR3 DNA follows: TGTGCCAGCTCACAGACCTCTAGCACAGATACGCAGTATTTT. Its translation: CASSQTSSTDTQYF.

Many counts were recorded for this clonotype. The rearrangement links TRBV6-1 to TRBJ1-2; no clear D. Germline loops: CDR1 MNHNS, CDR2 SASEGT. This CDR3 is built from 16 residues. Trimming cost V 6 bases and J 0 bases, with 17 bases left between them. The CDR3 sequence: CASRASRVAPNYGYTF. CDR3 bases: TGTGCCAGCAGGGCGTCGAGGGTTGCCCCTAACTATGGCTACACCTTC.

This clonotype was seen ten or more times. V usage is TRBV2 and J usage is TRBJ2-3; D gene unclear. The V gene's germline CDR1 is SNHLY and CDR2 FYNNEI. This CDR3 region has 13 residues. V lost 8 bases and J lost 5, with 14 bases in between. This chain's CDR3 is CASAVGPRDTQYF. CDR3 in DNA: TGTGCCAGCGCCGTCGGACCCCGAGATACGCAGTATTTT.